The clone carrying this TCR beta chain was counted only a few times. Antigen unknown. TCRdb reanalysed the reads using MiXCR and keeps one entry per CDR3 protein. The data hold about 360,000 distinct CDR3 sequences, with 18% observed a single time. This specimen comes from a study of T cell repertoires in cytomegalovirus infection. Deletions cut 7 bases from V and 8 bases from J, with 9 bases between. The V gene's germline CDR1 is MNHNS and CDR2 SASEGT. This CDR3 is 11 amino acids long. Study-level findings and limits: Across the ex vivo response, the dominant clonotypes were HLA-C-restricted CMV-specific TCR beta clonotypes. CMV carriers having the relevant HLA were flagged by cumulative public TCR beta family frequency.

The rearrangement uses TRBV6-1 and TRBJ2-1, with D possibly being TRBD1 or TRBD2 (5 bases each). The specimen sequenced was PBMCs. The receptor was isolated from a human donor in good health (CMV status not recorded). Some clones in this sample may be carry-over from other donors' samples. CDR3 region: CASTGTYEQFF. In nucleotides, the CDR3 is TGTGCCAGCACCGGGACCTATGAGCAGTTCTTC.